This passage covers 2 T cell receptor beta chains from one sample sequenced in a study of graft-versus-host responses after intestinal transplantation (dated by TCRdb to the early 2020s). The label giving this sample's time point can be read as: cells obtained before transplantation from donor or recipient. The library was prepared using the immunoSEQ multiplex PCR assay. Held by TCRdb, this immuneACCESS table contains in-frame sequences only and omits some clones. Under half of the omission traces to an unresolved V gene where checked; the cause of the rest is unknown. Counted in this sample were 130,000 or so clones; more than 80% of them appeared once. Of the sample, around 0.16% falls within the top ten clones. Which antigens these TCRs recognize remains unknown. The material was unstimulated CD4+ T cells sorted from spleen or lymph node cells, obtained before intestinal transplant. The source is a human donor who received an intestinal transplant.

The chain recombines TRBV7-9 with TRBJ2-5; no reliable D call. Trimming removed 1 base at V and 5 bases at J, with 8 bases between. Germline CDR1 is SEHNR and CDR2 is FQNEAQ (reference sequence). The length of the CDR3 is 13 residues. CDR3 amino acids: CASSLGYLETQYF. For the CDR3, the DNA is TGTGCCAGCAGCTTAGGTTATTTGGAGACCCAGTACTTC.

The rearrangement joins TRBV5-4 to TRBJ2-7; 7 bases agree with TRBD1. Trimming took 0 bases from V and 11 from J; bases not matched to a gene: 8. Per the germline V gene, CDR1 is SGHNT and CDR2 is YYREEE (reference sequence). This CDR3 is built from 13 residues. The CDR3, as DNA: TGTGCCAGCAGCTTGGTCGGGACAGACCAGGAGTACTTC. Translated, it gives CASSLVGTDQEYF.